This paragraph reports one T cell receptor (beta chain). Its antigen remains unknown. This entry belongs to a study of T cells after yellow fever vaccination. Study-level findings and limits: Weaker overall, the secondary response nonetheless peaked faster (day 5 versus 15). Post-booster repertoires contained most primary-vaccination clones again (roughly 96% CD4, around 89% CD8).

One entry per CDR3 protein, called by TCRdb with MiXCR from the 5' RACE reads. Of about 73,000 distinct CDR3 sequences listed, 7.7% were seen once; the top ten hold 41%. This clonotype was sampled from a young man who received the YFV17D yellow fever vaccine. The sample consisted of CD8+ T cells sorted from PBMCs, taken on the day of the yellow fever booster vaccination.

CDR3 protein: CAISDEREGLNEQFF. As DNA, the CDR3 is TGTGCCATCAGTGACGAGCGGGAGGGCCTTAATGAGCAGTTCTTC. The V gene is TRBV10-3, the J gene TRBJ2-1; 10 bases are a match to TRBD2. This CDR3 contains 15 residues. Germline V lookup: CDR1 ENHRY, CDR2 SYGVKD. J gave up 7 bases and V 3 bases, and 6 bases lay outside the gene matches.